This T cell receptor beta chain stems from a study of CD8+ T cells in alopecia areata. General study results and limits: Clonality exceeded that of normal scalp in lesional scalp, most notably in alopecia totalis/universalis.

This clone was seen a handful of times. Its antigen is not known. Alopecia areata patients provided lesional scalp punch biopsies and peripheral blood, both collected for the study. The authors extracted RNA and reverse transcribed it into cDNA as the sequencing template. Clones were sequenced by immunoSEQ multiplex PCR, and TCRdb holds only the in-frame ones, with some missing. Of about 82,000 clones listed, just over 50% are singletons. The clonotype originates from a human donor with alopecia areata. Sequencing was carried out using NKG2D-high CD8+ T cells sorted from blood.

CDR3 in DNA: TGCAGCGTTGAACGTACAGGGGATGGCACAGATACGCAGTATTTT. This codes for CSVERTGDGTDTQYF. The chain recombines TRBV29-1 with TRBJ2-3, with TRBD1 identical over 7 bases. The V and J ends lost 2 bases and 1 base, in that order; junction bases with no gene match: 6. Per the germline V gene, CDR1 is SQVTM and CDR2 is ANQGSEA. The CDR3 extends over 15 amino acids.